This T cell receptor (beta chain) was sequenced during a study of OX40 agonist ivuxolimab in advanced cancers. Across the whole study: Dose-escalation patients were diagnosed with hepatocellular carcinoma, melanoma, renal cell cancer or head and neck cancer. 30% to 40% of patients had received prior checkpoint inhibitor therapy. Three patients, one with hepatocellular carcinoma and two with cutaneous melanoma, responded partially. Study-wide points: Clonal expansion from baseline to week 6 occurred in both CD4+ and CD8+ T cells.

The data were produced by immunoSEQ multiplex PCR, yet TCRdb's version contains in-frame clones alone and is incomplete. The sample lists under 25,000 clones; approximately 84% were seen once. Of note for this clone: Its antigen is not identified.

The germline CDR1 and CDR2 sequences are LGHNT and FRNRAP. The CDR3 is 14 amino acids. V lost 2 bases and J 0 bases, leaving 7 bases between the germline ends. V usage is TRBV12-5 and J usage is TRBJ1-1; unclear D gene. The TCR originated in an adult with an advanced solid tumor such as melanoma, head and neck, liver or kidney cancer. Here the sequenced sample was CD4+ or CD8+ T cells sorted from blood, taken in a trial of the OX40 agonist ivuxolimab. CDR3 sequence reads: CASGLQSMNTEAFF. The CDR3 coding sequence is TGTGCTAGTGGTTTGCAGAGCATGAACACTGAAGCTTTCTTT.